Listed below are T cell receptor beta chains from one sample, sequenced in a study of siplizumab effects on memory and regulatory T cells. The assay was immunoSEQ multiplex PCR, and TCRdb's table has in-frame clones only and misses some. The sample lists 90,000 to 120,000 clones, 94% occurring once. The sequencing sample was made of Tregs sorted from blood. Receptors were obtained from a human donor in good health. The CDR3 runs from the conserved cysteine through the conserved F or W. The D gene is left open where the match is weak. Only part of the rows carry a size: once, few, many, or a class if the clone is expanded.

>TRBD1|TRBJ1-4|-|TRBV19
TGTGCCAGTAGTAGCTGGACAGGGGGCGAAAAACTGTTTTTT
CASSSWTGGEKLFF
>-|TRBJ1-4|-|TRBV5-1
TGCGCCAGCAGAGGGGATGCAAATGAAAAACTGTTTTTT
CASRGDANEKLFF
>TRBD1|TRBJ1-2|-|TRBV7-9
TGTGCCAGCAGCTTCGGGGACAGGGGATACTATGGCTACACCTTC
CASSFGDRGYYGYTF
>-|TRBJ2-2|-|TRBV18
TGTGCCAGCTCACGGCCGGCGGGGAACACCGGGGAGCTGTTTTTT
CASSRPAGNTGELFF
>TRBD1|TRBJ2-7|-|TRBV6-5
TGTGCCAGCAGTTACTCGAGGGACAGGGGGTGGTGGGAGTACTTC
CASSYSRDRGWWEYF
>TRBD1|TRBJ1-3|-|TRBV15
TGTGCCACCAGCAGGGGCCGGGACAGCTACTCTGGAAACACCATATATTTT
CATSRGRDSYSGNTIYF
>TRBD2|TRBJ2-7|-|TRBV6-1
TGTGCCAGCAGTGTAGGACTAGCGGGAGGGTCCTACGAGCAGTACTTC
CASSVGLAGGSYEQYF
>-|TRBJ2-7|once|TRBV18
TGTGCCAGCTCCTTCTTTTCCGGGACGGACACCTACGAGCAGTACTTC
CASSFFSGTDTYEQYF
>-|TRBJ2-3|-|TRBV9
TGTGCCAGCAGCGGCGGACTGCCGACCCGCACAGATACGCAGTATTTT
CASSGGLPTRTDTQYF
>-|TRBJ2-7|-|TRBV7-2
TGTGCCAGCAGCTTAGTGGGAGCCTACGAGCAGTACTTC
CASSLVGAYEQYF
>TRBD2|TRBJ2-1|-|TRBV19
TGTGCCAGTAGTAGAGGACTAGCGGGACTAATTAACAATGAGCAGTTCTTC
CASSRGLAGLINNEQFF
>-|TRBJ2-2|-|TRBV18
TGTGCCAGCTCACCTCGAAATTTACTTAGGGCCGGTTCCGGGGAGCTGTTTTTT
CASSPRNLLRAGSGELFF
>-|TRBJ2-7|once|TRBV11-2
TGTGCCAGCAGCTTAGATCCGGGGGCGCTGGACGTAGCCTACGAGCAGTACTTC
CASSLDPGALDVAYEQYF
>-|TRBJ1-4|-|TRBV18
TGTGCCAGCTCACACCTGAAGGACGGTCTCGGAAAACTGTTTTTT
CASSHLKDGLGKLFF
>TRBD1|TRBJ2-7|-|TRBV2
TGTGCCAGCAGCGGATTCGGGACAGGTCAAAACGAGCAGTACTTC
CASSGFGTGQNEQYF
>TRBD2|TRBJ2-5|-|TRBV5-1
TGCGCCAGCAGCTCACTAGCGGGAGGGGAGACCCAGTACTTC
CASSSLAGGETQYF
>-|TRBJ1-5|-|TRBV12-5
TGTGCTAGTGGTGGAGGGGGGGAGAGCAATCAGCCCCAGCATTTT
CASGGGGESNQPQHF
>-|TRBJ1-2|-|TRBV29-1
TGCAGCGGACAGGTACGGGGAGCTAACTATGGCTACACCTTC
CSGQVRGANYGYTF
>-|TRBJ1-4|once|TRBV18
TGTGCCAGCTCACCGACCCGGAGGGCCAATGAAAAACTGTTTTTT
CASSPTRRANEKLFF
>-|TRBJ2-1|few|TRBV2
TGTGCCAGCAGTGAATACCTAGTCGGGTACAATGAGCAGTTCTTC
CASSEYLVGYNEQFF
>-|TRBJ1-2|once|TRBV28
TGTGCCAGCAGCCCACCAGGGGGCTACACCTTC
CASSPPGGYTF
>TRBD1|TRBJ2-7|once|TRBV28
TGTGCCAGCAGATATCACCGGACAGGGCTGACCTACGAGCAGTACTTC
CASRYHRTGLTYEQYF
>-|TRBJ1-3|-|TRBV11-2
TGTGCCAGCAGCTTGGTATCCCCCATATATTTT
CASSLVSPIYF
>-|TRBJ1-1|-|TRBV19
TGTGCCAGTAGTATAGATCCGGTCCGTATGAACACTGAAGCTTTCTTT
CASSIDPVRMNTEAFF
>-|TRBJ1-6|-|TRBV14
TGTGCCAGCAGCCGAGAGTTGTCTCAATATAATTCACCCCTCCACTTT
CASSRELSQYNSPLHF
>TRBD1|TRBJ1-1|few|TRBV10-1
TGCGCCAGCAGACCCGGACAGGCGAACACTGAAGCTTTCTTT
CASRPGQANTEAFF
>-|TRBJ1-2|-|TRBV29-1
TGCAGCGTCTCCCGACAGGACTCCTATGGCTACACCTTC
CSVSRQDSYGYTF